This T cell receptor beta chain was sequenced during a study of T cells in Graves' hyperthyroidism and ophthalmopathy. Hyperthyroidism, newly diagnosed and lasting under 2 months, affected patients aged 18 to 65. In its sample, this clonotype was seen many times. Its matching antigen is unknown. Findings and caveats of the study: The model identified upcoming ophthalmopathy a median approximately seven months ahead of onset.

Amplification of TCR beta CDR3 regions used RNA as the template. HTBI primers were used for first-round RT-PCR of the TCR CDR3. TCRdb ran MiXCR on the multiplex PCR reads and lists one entry per CDR3 protein. In the table there are hundreds of thousands of distinct CDR3 sequences, roughly 13% of which are singletons. The clonotype originates from a woman aged 25 to 39 with Graves' hyperthyroidism that later progressed to Graves' ophthalmopathy. Sequencing was performed on blood.

The CDR3 here is CASSGTDYEQYF. The CDR3 DNA reads as TGTGCCAGCAGTGGGACAGACTACGAGCAGTACTTC. The chain recombines TRBV2 with TRBJ2-7; TRBD1 is a possible D gene (6 bases). The V and J ends lost 4 bases and 3 bases respectively, with 7 bases between them. The CDR3 sequence is 12 residues long. Germline CDR1 and CDR2: SNHLY and FYNNEI. The full variable domain, completed using reference TRBV2 and TRBJ2-7, is EPEVTQTPSHQVTQMGQEVILRCVPISNHLYFYWYRQILGQKVEFLVSFYNNEISEKSEIFDDQFSVERPDGSNFTLKIRSTKLEDSAMYFCASSGTDYEQYFGPGTRLTVT.